This T cell receptor (beta chain) is from a study of blood T cell repertoires in COVID-19 (dated by TCRdb to the early 2020s). Regarding the complete study: Collaborator samples came from the United States, Italy and Spain and covered acute and convalescent phases of COVID-19. Subjects who had been exposed to COVID-19, were actively infected with it, or had recovered from it provided the deeply sampled blood TCRbeta repertoires that made up the dataset. HLA class I and class II types, where available, came from metadata supplied by the sample provider rather than from assay-based typing. Samples came from the ongoing ImmuneRACE study (first 160 participants) plus 1,254 subjects from 6 global collaborators. The material from the prospective study consisted of cDNA or gDNA derived from T cells, B-cell-depleted T cells, or PBMCs. The repertoires were released in a freely available public database meant as a resource for research on the immune response to SARS-CoV-2. Nearly every sample came with metadata listing a de-identified subject ID, COVID-19 status, age in years and sex.

Collaborating institutions collected whole blood in K2EDTA tubes following their own protocols. For TCRbeta analysis, collaborators shipped samples as frozen whole blood, isolated PBMCs, or DNA extracted from either of those sample types. A few counts support this clone. It has no known antigen specificity. The input lacks base qualities; no much larger clone sits a single base away. Beyond this particular receptor, the publication reports: The quantity of clinical and demographic metadata differed by source and by participant and was supplied without curation.

There are 13 amino acids in the CDR3, from cysteine to phenylalanine inclusive. Only CDR3 DNA is held: 39 bases, read in frame from base 1. For CDR1 and CDR2, the germline V gene (reference sequence) lists LNHDA and SQIVND. V lost 7 bases and J lost 6 bases; the stretch between them is 10 bases long. The immunoSEQ Assay, a bias-controlled multiplex PCR, was used to amplify TCRbeta CDR3 regions from genomic DNA. The paper's processing steps were these. Within the assay, amplification of reference gene primers was used to estimate how many nucleated cells each sample contained. To quantify the absolute abundance of each unique TCRbeta CDR3 rearrangement, sequence reads were collapsed and filtered. For each sample, productive Simpson clonality was calculated by taking the square root of Simpson's diversity index across productive rearrangements. TCRdb took this table from immuneACCESS and kept in-frame rearrangements with V and J called. Such tables lack part of the clones; where checked against another copy, unresolved V genes explain under half of the gap, and the rest is unexplained. For V, J and clone size, that table is used; D and trimming come from the DNA. Present in this sample are 150,000 to 190,000 clones, roughly nine tenths of which were seen just once. Over 2% of the sample goes to the ten largest clones.

This clonotype was sampled from a woman aged 70-85 years with acute or convalescent COVID-19. Sample: peripheral blood. Recombination connected TRBV19 to TRBJ1-6, and possibly TRBD1, on 6 matching bases. The CDR3 region: CASKAQGNSPLHF. The DNA sequence is given as TGTGCCAGTAAAGCACAGGGTAATTCACCCCTCCACTTT. When the CDR3 is completed using the reference TRBV19 and TRBJ1-6 genes on either side, the full variable domain is DGGITQSPKYLFRKEGQNVTLSCEQNLNHDAMYWYRQDPGQGLRLIYYSQIVNDFQKGDIAEGYSVSREKKESFPLTVTSAQKNPTAFYLCASKAQGNSPLHFGNGTRLTVT.